This is a list of T cell receptor beta chains from one sample in a study of memory CD4+ T cells and cytomegalovirus serostatus. The repertoire was sequenced with immunoSEQ multiplex PCR; TCRdb's copy has only in-frame clones and lacks some. The data show 50,000 to 65,000 clones, around 83% seen once. Material for sequencing was memory CD4+ T cells from blood. The receptor set was obtained from an adult in good health and CMV-seropositive. Both conserved end residues are part of each CDR3. D genes are given only for firm matches. Some rows mark clone size as missing; the rest say once, few, many or name a class of expanded clone.

NA NA TRBJ1-2 TRBV6-1 CASSETGYGGYGYTF TGTGCCAGCAGTGAAACCGGATATGGGGGCTATGGCTACACCTTC
NA once TRBJ2-1 TRBV4-3 CASSQEVAGRQFF TGCGCCAGCAGCCAAGAGGTGGCGGGGCGGCAGTTCTTC
NA once TRBJ1-5 TRBV6-1 CASSARGGNSNQPQHF TGTGCCAGCAGTGCCCGTGGAGGAAATAGCAATCAGCCCCAGCATTTT
NA NA TRBJ2-1 TRBV28 CASSLWTVRSYNEQFF TGTGCCAGCAGTTTATGGACCGTGCGCTCCTACAATGAGCAGTTCTTC
TRBD1 once TRBJ1-2 TRBV4-3 CASSRRDRVYGYTF TGCGCCAGCAGCCGCCGGGACAGGGTATATGGCTACACCTTC
TRBD1 NA TRBJ2-1 TRBV4-2 CASSSRDSVDEQFF TGTGCCAGCAGCTCCCGGGACAGTGTCGATGAGCAGTTCTTC
NA NA TRBJ1-5 TRBV7-2 CASSSGNQPQHF TGTGCCAGCAGCTCAGGCAATCAGCCCCAGCATTTT
NA few TRBJ1-1 TRBV6-5 CASSLGFSTEAFF TGTGCCAGCAGTTTGGGCTTTAGCACTGAAGCTTTCTTT
TRBD1 once TRBJ1-5 TRBV19 CASSDLGTGFQPQHF TGTGCCAGTAGTGACCTCGGGACAGGGTTTCAGCCCCAGCATTTT
NA NA TRBJ2-2 TRBV2 CASTAGRGWNTGELFF TGTGCCAGCACGGCGGGCCGAGGCTGGAACACCGGGGAGCTGTTTTTT
TRBD2 NA TRBJ2-3 TRBV6-1 CASKREWTDTQYF TGTGCCAGCAAGCGGGAGTGGACAGATACGCAGTATTTT
TRBD1 NA TRBJ1-2 TRBV7-2 CASSPSGRGLVGSDGYTF TGTGCCAGCAGCCCATCGGGGAGGGGGCTAGTGGGTAGCGATGGCTACACCTTC
TRBD1 few TRBJ1-1 TRBV7-9 CASSLGDRLNTEAFF TGTGCCAGCAGCTTAGGGGACAGACTGAACACTGAAGCTTTCTTT
TRBD1 NA TRBJ2-7 TRBV5-5 CASSRQGAYEQYF TGTGCCAGCAGCCGACAGGGGGCCTACGAGCAGTACTTC
NA NA TRBJ2-1 TRBV5-4 CASSSPGLGNEQFF TGTGCCAGCAGTTCCCCTGGGTTGGGGAATGAGCAGTTCTTC
TRBD1 NA TRBJ1-2 TRBV2 CASSLQTGGYGYTF TGTGCCAGCAGTCTTCAGACAGGGGGCTATGGCTACACCTTC
NA once TRBJ2-5 TRBV19 CASSMAGTGETQYF TGTGCCAGTAGTATGGCGGGAACTGGGGAGACCCAGTACTTC
TRBD1 few TRBJ1-1 TRBV19 CASRDRVATEAFF TGTGCCAGTAGGGACAGGGTGGCCACTGAAGCTTTCTTT
NA NA TRBJ2-7 TRBV9 CASSVGTLGANEQYF TGTGCCAGCAGCGTTGGGACTCTCGGGGCCAACGAGCAGTACTTC
TRBD1 once TRBJ2-7 TRBV7-2 CASSYFLNLPGQATYEQYF TGTGCCAGCAGCTACTTCTTGAACTTACCGGGACAGGCAACCTACGAGCAGTACTTC
NA few TRBJ1-1 TRBV5-6 CASSLGQLTGEAFF TGTGCCAGCAGCTTGGGACAGCTAACGGGTGAAGCTTTCTTT
NA NA TRBJ2-5 TRBV6-5 CASSYDARAEETQYF TGTGCCAGCAGTTACGACGCTCGGGCAGAAGAGACCCAGTACTTC
TRBD1 NA TRBJ2-5 TRBV4-2 CASSQTGTGEKETQYF TGTGCCAGCAGCCAGACCGGGACAGGGGAGAAAGAGACCCAGTACTTC
NA NA TRBJ1-6 TRBV27 CASSRGYYNSPLHF TGTGCCAGCAGTCGGGGGTACTATAATTCACCCCTCCACTTT
NA once TRBJ2-5 TRBV4-2 CASSQVSSGTGETQYF TGTGCCAGCAGCCAAGTAAGCTCCGGGACGGGAGAGACCCAGTACTTC